This is a list of T cell receptor beta chains from one sample in a study of technical replicates of blood from a handful of donors. Libraries were prepared by immunoSEQ multiplex PCR; TCRdb keeps only in-frame clonotypes and omits some of them. The table records under 100,000 clones, around 95% of them present only once. Sequencing was done on a sample of T cells isolated from PBMCs. The receptors stem from a human donor in good health. The CDR3 runs from the conserved cysteine through the conserved F or W. Fields, in order: J gene, V gene, D gene, clone size, CDR3 protein, CDR3 DNA. A D gene is named only where the DNA matches it firmly. Clone sizes are given selectively: once, few, many, or a class where the clone is expanded.

J: TRBJ2-2; V: TRBV9; D: -; size: -; CDR3: CASSPRPGFLIGELFF; DNA: TGTGCCAGCAGCCCCCGCCCAGGTTTTTTGATCGGGGAGCTGTTTTTT
J: TRBJ2-2; V: TRBV11-3; D: -; size: -; CDR3: CASSPGGSVELFF; DNA: TGTGCCAGCAGCCCAGGAGGGTCGGTGGAGCTGTTTTTT
J: TRBJ2-2; V: TRBV2; D: TRBD2; size: once; CDR3: CASKVLAGLTGELFF; DNA: TGTGCCAGCAAAGTCCTAGCGGGATTAACCGGGGAGCTGTTTTTT
J: TRBJ2-7; V: TRBV27; D: -; size: -; CDR3: CASSLESSYEQYF; DNA: TGTGCCAGCAGTTTAGAGAGCTCCTACGAGCAGTACTTC
J: TRBJ1-2; V: TRBV28; D: TRBD1; size: -; CDR3: CASSSPGGYWYGYTF; DNA: TGTGCCAGCAGTTCCCCAGGGGGCTATTGGTATGGCTACACCTTC
J: TRBJ2-3; V: TRBV7-6; D: -; size: -; CDR3: CASSPATVTDTQYF; DNA: TGTGCCAGCAGCCCAGCGACCGTCACAGATACGCAGTATTTT
J: TRBJ1-4; V: TRBV19; D: TRBD1; size: -; CDR3: CASSPVGPGTGALSNEKLFF; DNA: TGTGCCAGTAGTCCCGTCGGACCCGGGACAGGGGCCCTATCGAATGAAAAACTGTTTTTT
J: TRBJ2-1; V: TRBV5-1; D: TRBD2; size: -; CDR3: CASSPWTSGRPYNEQFF; DNA: TGCGCCAGCAGCCCGTGGACTAGCGGGAGGCCTTACAATGAGCAGTTCTTC
J: TRBJ2-3; V: TRBV27; D: -; size: -; CDR3: CASSSTITDTQYF; DNA: TGTGCCAGCAGTTCTACTATAACAGATACGCAGTATTTT
J: TRBJ2-7; V: TRBV13; D: -; size: -; CDR3: CASSPGTVEKRQYF; DNA: TGTGCCAGCAGCCCTGGGACTGTCGAGAAAAGGCAGTACTTC
J: TRBJ2-5; V: TRBV5-1; D: TRBD1; size: -; CDR3: CASRYYGTAMYQETQYF; DNA: TGCGCCAGCAGATATTATGGGACAGCTATGTACCAAGAGACCCAGTACTTC
J: TRBJ2-1; V: TRBV18; D: TRBD1; size: -; CDR3: CASSPTSGTDNEQFF; DNA: TGTGCCAGCTCACCAACCTCCGGGACAGACAATGAGCAGTTCTTC
J: TRBJ2-3; V: TRBV28; D: TRBD2; size: -; CDR3: CASSFPISTSGDTDTQYF; DNA: TGTGCCAGCAGTTTCCCTATATCGACTAGCGGAGACACAGATACGCAGTATTTT
J: TRBJ2-1; V: TRBV28; D: TRBD2; size: -; CDR3: CASSLRPSGKQFF; DNA: TGTGCCAGCAGTTTAAGGCCTAGCGGGAAGCAGTTCTTC
J: TRBJ1-5; V: TRBV30; D: -; size: -; CDR3: CAWKPGQGRWEPQHF; DNA: TGTGCCTGGAAACCCGGGCAGGGGAGATGGGAGCCCCAGCATTTT
J: TRBJ1-1; V: TRBV7-3; D: TRBD1; size: -; CDR3: CASSLTTGGTRNTEAFF; DNA: TGTGCCAGCAGCTTAACGACAGGGGGAACGCGAAACACTGAAGCTTTCTTT
J: TRBJ2-1; V: TRBV27; D: TRBD2; size: -; CDR3: CASSLGLANYNEQFF; DNA: TGTGCCAGCAGTTTAGGACTAGCGAACTACAATGAGCAGTTCTTC
J: TRBJ2-7; V: TRBV5-1; D: -; size: -; CDR3: CASSSGPGTYEQYF; DNA: TGCGCCAGCAGCTCCGGTCCAGGGACCTACGAGCAGTACTTC